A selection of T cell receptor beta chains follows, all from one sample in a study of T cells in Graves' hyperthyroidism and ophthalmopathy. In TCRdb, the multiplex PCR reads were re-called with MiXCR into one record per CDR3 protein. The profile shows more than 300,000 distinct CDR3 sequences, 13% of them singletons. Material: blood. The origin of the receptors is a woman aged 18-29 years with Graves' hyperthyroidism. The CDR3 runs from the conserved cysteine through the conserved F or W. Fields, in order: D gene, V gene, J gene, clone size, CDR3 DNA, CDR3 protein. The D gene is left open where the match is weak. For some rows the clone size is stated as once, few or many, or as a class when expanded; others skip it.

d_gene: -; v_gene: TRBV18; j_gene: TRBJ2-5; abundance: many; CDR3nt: TGTGCCAGCTCACCGGGACGGGTAGGAGAGACCCAGTACTTC; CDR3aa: CASSPGRVGETQYF
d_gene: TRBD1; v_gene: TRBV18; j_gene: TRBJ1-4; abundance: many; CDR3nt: TGTGCCAGCCCACCCGGGACAGGGGAGGAAAAACTGTTTTTT; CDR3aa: CASPPGTGEEKLFF
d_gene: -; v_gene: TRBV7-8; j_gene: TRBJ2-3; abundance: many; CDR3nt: TGTGCCAGCAGCTCCAGAACGGCGGACACAGATACGCAGTATTTT; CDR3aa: CASSSRTADTDTQYF
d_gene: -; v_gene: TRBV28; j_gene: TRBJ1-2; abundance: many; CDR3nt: TGTGCCAGCAGTTTCTTTAGTTATGGCTACACCTTC; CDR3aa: CASSFFSYGYTF
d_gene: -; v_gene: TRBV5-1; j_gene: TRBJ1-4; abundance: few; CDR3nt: TGCGCCAGCAGTTACGGGGCCAGCAATGAAAAACTGTTTTTT; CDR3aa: CASSYGASNEKLFF
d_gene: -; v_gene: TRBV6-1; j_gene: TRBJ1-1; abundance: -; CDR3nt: TGTGCCAGCAGTGGACGGAACACTGAAGCTTTCTTT; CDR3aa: CASSGRNTEAFF
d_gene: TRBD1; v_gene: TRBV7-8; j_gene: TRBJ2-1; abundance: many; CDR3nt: TGTGCCAGCAGCTTAGGAGGGACAGGGGTTTTCGGGCAGTTCTTC; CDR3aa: CASSLGGTGVFGQFF
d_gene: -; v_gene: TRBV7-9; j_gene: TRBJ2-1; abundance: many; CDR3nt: TGTGCCAGCAGCTTAGCGCGATACAGGCCTTTTGTTGTCAATGAGCAGTTCTTC; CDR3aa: CASSLARYRPFVVNEQFF
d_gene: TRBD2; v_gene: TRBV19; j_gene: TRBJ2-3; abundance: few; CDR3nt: TGTGCCAGTAGTTGGACTAGCGGGGGAACAGATACGCAGTATTTT; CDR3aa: CASSWTSGGTDTQYF
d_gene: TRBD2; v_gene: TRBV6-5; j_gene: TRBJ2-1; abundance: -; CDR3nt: TGTGCCAGCAGTTACGGGACTAGCGGGTACAATGAGCAGTTCTTC; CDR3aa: CASSYGTSGYNEQFF
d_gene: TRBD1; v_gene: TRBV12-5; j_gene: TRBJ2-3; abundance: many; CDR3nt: TGTGCTAGTGGTTTGGGGACAGGGCGGACAGATACGCAGTATTTT; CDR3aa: CASGLGTGRTDTQYF
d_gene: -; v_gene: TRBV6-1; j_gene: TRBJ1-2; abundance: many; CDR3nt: TGTGCCAGCAGTGACAGGGCTCTCTATGGCTACACCTTC; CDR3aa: CASSDRALYGYTF
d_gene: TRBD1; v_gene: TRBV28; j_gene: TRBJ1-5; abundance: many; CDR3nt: TGTGCCAGCAGTCCCCTTAGGGGGCAGGGCGATAGCAATCAGCCCCAGCATTTT; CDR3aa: CASSPLRGQGDSNQPQHF
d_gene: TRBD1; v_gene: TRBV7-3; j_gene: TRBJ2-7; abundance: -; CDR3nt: TGTGCCAGCAGCTTAAGGGCGACAGGGGGCTACGAGCAGTACTTC; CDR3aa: CASSLRATGGYEQYF
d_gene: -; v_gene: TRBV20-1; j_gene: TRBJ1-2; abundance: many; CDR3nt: TGCAGTGTCATGGCGGGGGTCTATGGCTACACCTTC; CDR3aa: CSVMAGVYGYTF
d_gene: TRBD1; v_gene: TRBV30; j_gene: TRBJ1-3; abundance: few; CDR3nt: TGTGCCTGGAGTGTGGGATCTACAGGGGAACAAGACACCATATATTTT; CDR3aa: CAWSVGSTGEQDTIYF
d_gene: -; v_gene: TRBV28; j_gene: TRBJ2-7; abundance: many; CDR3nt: TGTGCCAGCAATGCCAGGAACGACGAGCAGTACTTC; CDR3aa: CASNARNDEQYF
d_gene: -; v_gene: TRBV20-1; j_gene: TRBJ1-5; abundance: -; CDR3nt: TGCAGTGCCGGATCCGGGGGCTCAAGCAATCAGCCCCAGCATTTT; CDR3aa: CSAGSGGSSNQPQHF
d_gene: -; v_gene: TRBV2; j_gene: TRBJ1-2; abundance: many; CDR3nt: TGTGCCAGCATCGACGGGGTTTATGGCTACACCTTC; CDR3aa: CASIDGVYGYTF
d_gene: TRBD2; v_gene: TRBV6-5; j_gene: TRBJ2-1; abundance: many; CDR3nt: TGTGCCAGCAGTTACACTAGCGGGGGGGAGGTTGAGCAGTTCTTC; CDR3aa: CASSYTSGGEVEQFF
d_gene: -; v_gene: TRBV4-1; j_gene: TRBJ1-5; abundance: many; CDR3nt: TGCGCCAGCAGCCAAGATACAGGGATTCAGCCCCAGCATTTT; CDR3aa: CASSQDTGIQPQHF
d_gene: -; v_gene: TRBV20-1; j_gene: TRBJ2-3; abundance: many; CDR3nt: TGCAGTCCGAAGGGCGGATCCACAGATACGCAGTATTTT; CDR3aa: CSPKGGSTDTQYF
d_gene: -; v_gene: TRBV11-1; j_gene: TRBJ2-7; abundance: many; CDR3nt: TGTGCCAGCAGCGGGCCCCGCTACGAGCAGTACTTC; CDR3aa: CASSGPRYEQYF
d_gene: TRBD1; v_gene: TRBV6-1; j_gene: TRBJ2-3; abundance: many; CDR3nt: TGTGCCAGCAGTGAAGCACGGTACCAGGGGGTTTCCACAGATACGCAGTATTTT; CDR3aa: CASSEARYQGVSTDTQYF
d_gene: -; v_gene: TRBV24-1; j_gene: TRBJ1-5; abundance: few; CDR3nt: TGTGCCGTCGGCGGGGGGGACCAGCCCCAGCATTTT; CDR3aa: CAVGGGDQPQHF
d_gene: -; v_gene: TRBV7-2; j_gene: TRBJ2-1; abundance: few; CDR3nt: TGTGCCAGCAGCCTGAGGACGGGCTACAATGAGCAGTTCTTC; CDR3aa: CASSLRTGYNEQFF
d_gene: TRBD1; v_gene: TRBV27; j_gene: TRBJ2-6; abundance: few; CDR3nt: TGTGCCAGCACTCGTTTGGGACAGGGACCTTCTGGGGCCAACGTCCTGACTTTC; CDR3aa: CASTRLGQGPSGANVLTF
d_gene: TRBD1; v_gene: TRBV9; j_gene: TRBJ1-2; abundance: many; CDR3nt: TGTGCCAGCAGCGGCGCGACAGGGATCCTCTATGGCTACACCTTC; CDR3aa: CASSGATGILYGYTF
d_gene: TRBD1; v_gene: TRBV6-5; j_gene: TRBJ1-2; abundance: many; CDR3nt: TGTGCCAGCAGTTACTCGAAATCGACAGGGAGAATGCGCTACACCTTC; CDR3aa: CASSYSKSTGRMRYTF
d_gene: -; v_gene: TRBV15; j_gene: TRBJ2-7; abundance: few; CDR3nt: TGTGCCACCAGCAGAGATCTGGACACCTCCTACGAGCAGTACTTC; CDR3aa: CATSRDLDTSYEQYF
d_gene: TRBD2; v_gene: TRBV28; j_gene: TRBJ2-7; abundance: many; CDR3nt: TGTGCCAGCAGTCCCCTCGTGACTAGCGGCTCCTACGAGCAGTACTTC; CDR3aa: CASSPLVTSGSYEQYF
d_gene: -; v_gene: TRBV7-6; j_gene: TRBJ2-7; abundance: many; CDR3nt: TGTGCCAGCAGCTTGGGACCTAGACTACCCGAGCAGTACTTC; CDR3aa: CASSLGPRLPEQYF
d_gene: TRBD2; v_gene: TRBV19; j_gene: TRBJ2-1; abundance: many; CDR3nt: TGTGCCAGTAGTGAGGGACTAGCGGCTTACAATGAGCAGTTCTTC; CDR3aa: CASSEGLAAYNEQFF
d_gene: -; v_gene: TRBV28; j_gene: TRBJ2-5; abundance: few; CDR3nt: TGTGCCAGCAGTTTTAATTCGCAGATGAAGACCCAGTACTTC; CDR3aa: CASSFNSQMKTQYF
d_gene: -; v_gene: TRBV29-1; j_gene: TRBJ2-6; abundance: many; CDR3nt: TGCAGCGTTGGGAACACGGGGAGCTCTGGGGCCAACGTCCTGACTTTC; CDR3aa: CSVGNTGSSGANVLTF
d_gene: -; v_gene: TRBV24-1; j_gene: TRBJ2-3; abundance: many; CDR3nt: TGTGCCACCAGTGATCCCACGACTAGCACAGATACGCAGTATTTT; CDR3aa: CATSDPTTSTDTQYF
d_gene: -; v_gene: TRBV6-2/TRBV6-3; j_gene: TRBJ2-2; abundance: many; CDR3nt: TGTGCCAGTACCAACCGGGTTCAAACCGGGGAGCTGTTTTTT; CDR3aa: CASTNRVQTGELFF
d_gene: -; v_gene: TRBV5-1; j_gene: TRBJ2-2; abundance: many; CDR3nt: TGCGCCAGCAGCTTGACAGGCGGGGAGCTGTTTTTT; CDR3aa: CASSLTGGELFF
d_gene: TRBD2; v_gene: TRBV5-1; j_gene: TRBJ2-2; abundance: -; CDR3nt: TGCGCCAGCAGCTCTGAGGGACTAGCTTGGAACACCGGGGAGCTGTTTTTT; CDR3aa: CASSSEGLAWNTGELFF
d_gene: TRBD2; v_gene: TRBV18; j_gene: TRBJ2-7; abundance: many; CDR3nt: TGTGCCAGCTCACCCCGACTAGCGGGAGACTCGGGGGAGCAGTACTTC; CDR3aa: CASSPRLAGDSGEQYF
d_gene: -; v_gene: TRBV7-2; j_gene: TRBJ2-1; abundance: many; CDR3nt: TGTGCCAGCTTCCTAGGGCCTAGCGAGTACAATGAGCAGTTCTTC; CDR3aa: CASFLGPSEYNEQFF
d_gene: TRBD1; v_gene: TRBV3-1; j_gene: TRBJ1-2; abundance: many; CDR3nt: TGTGCCAGCAGACAGCTGGGGAGGGGGCCTCGCTATGGCTACACCTTC; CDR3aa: CASRQLGRGPRYGYTF
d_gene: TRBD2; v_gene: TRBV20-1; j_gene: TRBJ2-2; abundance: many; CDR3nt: TGCAGTGCTAGGGAAGCGGGGGTGAACACCGGGGAGCTGTTTTTT; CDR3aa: CSAREAGVNTGELFF